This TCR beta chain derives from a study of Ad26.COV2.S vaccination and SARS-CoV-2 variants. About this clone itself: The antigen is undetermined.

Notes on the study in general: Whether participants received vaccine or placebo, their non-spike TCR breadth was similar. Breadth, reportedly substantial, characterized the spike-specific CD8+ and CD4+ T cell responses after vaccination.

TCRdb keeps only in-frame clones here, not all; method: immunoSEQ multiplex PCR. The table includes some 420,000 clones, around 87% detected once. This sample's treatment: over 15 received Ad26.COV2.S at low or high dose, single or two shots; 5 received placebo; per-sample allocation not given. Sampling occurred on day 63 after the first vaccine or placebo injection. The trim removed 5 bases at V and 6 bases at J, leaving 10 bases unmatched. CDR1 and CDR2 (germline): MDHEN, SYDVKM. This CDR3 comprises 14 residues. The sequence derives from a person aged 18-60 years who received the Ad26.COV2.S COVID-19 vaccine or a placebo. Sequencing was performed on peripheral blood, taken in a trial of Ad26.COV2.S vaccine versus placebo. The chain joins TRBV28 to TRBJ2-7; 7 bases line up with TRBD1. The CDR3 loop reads CASSRYRGTGEQYF. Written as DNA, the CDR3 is TGTGCCAGCAGTAGGTACAGGGGAACTGGCGAGCAGTACTTC.